The rows below give T cell receptor beta chains drawn from one sample of a study of regulatory T cells in long-lasting Graves disease. Each CDR3 protein is one row after TCRdb ran MiXCR on the multiplex PCR reads. The table lists 350,000 to 450,000 distinct CDR3 sequences, around 20% of them singletons. The sequencing here drew on peripheral blood mononuclear cells (PBMCs), taken when the disease was refractory, from a patient treated with antithyroid drugs. The receptor set was obtained from a female donor with Graves disease. Both conserved end residues are part of each CDR3. A D gene is named only where the DNA matches it firmly. Clone size, where shown, is once, few, many, or a class for clones that have expanded.

v_call,j_call,d_call,clone_size,cdr3_nt,cdr3_aa
TRBV6-2/TRBV6-3,TRBJ1-5,NA,few,TGTGCCAGCTGGGAGTTTGGGGCTAATCAGCCCCAGCATTTT,CASWEFGANQPQHF
TRBV20-1,TRBJ2-5,NA,few,TGCAGTGCTAGTGGTCAGACTCAGTCAGAGACCCAGTACTTC,CSASGQTQSETQYF
TRBV15,TRBJ1-4,NA,many,TGTGCCACCAGCAGAGCTCTGGAATGGCCCGCAACTAATGAAAAACTGTTTTTT,CATSRALEWPATNEKLFF
TRBV20-1,TRBJ2-2,NA,few,TGCAGTGCTCGCGACAGTTATACCGGGGAGCTGTTTTTT,CSARDSYTGELFF
TRBV2,TRBJ2-7,TRBD1,many,TGTGCCAGCAGTGGGGGACAGGGACCCTACGAGCAGTACTTC,CASSGGQGPYEQYF
TRBV30,TRBJ1-5,NA,few,TGTGCCTGGAGTCCCCGGGGGCAGGGCAATCAGCCCCAGCATTTT,CAWSPRGQGNQPQHF
TRBV12-3/TRBV12-4,TRBJ1-3,NA,few,TGTGCCAGCAGGGCTGACAGGAACTCTGGAAACACCATATATTTT,CASRADRNSGNTIYF
TRBV7-9,TRBJ2-5,TRBD1,NA,TGTGCCAGCAGCCTCCCAACAGGGGTTAAAGAGACCCAGTACTTC,CASSLPTGVKETQYF
TRBV29-1,TRBJ2-3,NA,few,TGCAGCGTTACCCGACCGGGTTCTAGCACAGATACGCAGTATTTT,CSVTRPGSSTDTQYF
TRBV7-9,TRBJ2-1,TRBD2,NA,TGTGCCAGCAGCCCGGGACTAGCGGGAGTACATGAGCAGTTCTTC,CASSPGLAGVHEQFF
TRBV20-1,TRBJ2-6,NA,many,TGCAGTGCTAGCCCAGGGGCGCCTGGGGCCAACGTCCTGACTTTC,CSASPGAPGANVLTF
TRBV30,TRBJ1-1,TRBD1,NA,TGTGCCTGGACCGACAGGGCCCCTGAAGCTTTCTTT,CAWTDRAPEAFF
TRBV6-1,TRBJ2-1,TRBD1,once,TGTGCCAGCACCGACCTGGGACAGGGCACCAATGAGCAGTTCTTC,CASTDLGQGTNEQFF
TRBV20-1,TRBJ1-5,TRBD1,many,TGCAGTGCTAGAGAAGGGACAGGGACGCAGCCCCAGCATTTT,CSAREGTGTQPQHF
TRBV7-2,TRBJ2-2,NA,NA,TGTGCCAGCAGGTCGGCGGGGTCGAACACCGGGGAGCTGTTTTTT,CASRSAGSNTGELFF
TRBV20-1,TRBJ1-1,TRBD1,many,TGCAGTGCTAACAGACAGGGACGGACTGAAGCTTTCTTT,CSANRQGRTEAFF
TRBV6-1,TRBJ2-5,TRBD2,many,TGTGCCAGCAGTCACAGGACTAGCGGGAGCCAAGAGACCCAGTACTTC,CASSHRTSGSQETQYF
TRBV29-1,TRBJ2-5,TRBD1,many,TGCAGCGTTGAAAGACAGGGTGGGGAGACCCAGTACTTC,CSVERQGGETQYF
TRBV2,TRBJ1-1,NA,many,TGTGCCAGCAGTGTAACGACGGGGGGGGGGACTGAAGCTTTCTTT,CASSVTTGGGTEAFF
TRBV7-2,TRBJ1-5,NA,few,TGTGCCAGCAACTTCTTTGGGCAGCCCCAGCATTTT,CASNFFGQPQHF
TRBV13,TRBJ2-7,NA,many,TGTGCCAGCAGCTTAGCCGCTATAAGCTCCTACGAGCAGTACTTC,CASSLAAISSYEQYF
TRBV28,TRBJ2-7,NA,few,TGTGCCAGCGACACCCTGGGCGGATACGGGCAGTACTTC,CASDTLGGYGQYF
TRBV27,TRBJ2-5,TRBD1,many,TGTGCCAGCAGTCCCCACGGGACAGGGGACCAAGAGACCCAGTACTTC,CASSPHGTGDQETQYF
TRBV10-3,TRBJ2-3,NA,NA,TGTGCCATCAGGGGGGACTTCGCTAGCACAGATACGCAGTATTTT,CAIRGDFASTDTQYF
TRBV19,TRBJ1-1,TRBD1,few,TGTGCCAGTATCCCGGGACAGGGCTTCGGTGAAGCTTTCTTT,CASIPGQGFGEAFF
TRBV19,TRBJ1-1,TRBD1,NA,TGTGCCAGTAGAACGGACAGGTTGGGAACTGAAGCTTTCTTT,CASRTDRLGTEAFF
TRBV10-2,TRBJ2-2,NA,NA,TGCGCCACCGCCGGGACAAACACCGGGGAGCTGTTTTTT,CATAGTNTGELFF
TRBV13,TRBJ2-5,TRBD2,few,TGTGCCAGCAGCTCATTTCTGCCGGGACTAGCGGGGATACACTCAGGTACCCAGTACTTC,CASSSFLPGLAGIHSGTQYF
TRBV29-1,TRBJ2-7,TRBD1,NA,TGCAGCGTTGAAGGGACGGTTAAGACAGGGCGACACGAGCAGTACTTC,CSVEGTVKTGRHEQYF
TRBV7-2,TRBJ1-2,TRBD1,many,TGTGCCAGCAGCTTATGGGACAGGGTCGGTCATGGCTACACCTTC,CASSLWDRVGHGYTF
TRBV7-2,TRBJ2-2,NA,many,TGTGCCAGCAGCATAACAAACACCGGGGAGCTGTTTTTT,CASSITNTGELFF
TRBV5-6,TRBJ1-1,NA,few,TGTGCCAGCAGCTTGGCGGGTAGCCGACACACTGAAGCTTTCTTT,CASSLAGSRHTEAFF
TRBV10-3,TRBJ2-1,NA,NA,TGTGCCATCAGCTCCTACAATGAGCAGTTCTTC,CAISSYNEQFF
TRBV5-4,TRBJ1-1,NA,NA,TGTGCCAGCCAGGTGCAGGGCAGGGAGGGCACTGAAGCTTTCTTT,CASQVQGREGTEAFF
TRBV6-1,TRBJ2-7,NA,NA,TGTGCCAGCAGCCTCGCCCCTCCCCCGTCTACCTACGAGCAGTACTTC,CASSLAPPPSTYEQYF
TRBV19,TRBJ1-1,NA,few,TGTGCCAGTAGTGAAGGACCTAACACTGAAGCTTTCTTT,CASSEGPNTEAFF
TRBV30,TRBJ2-4,TRBD1,NA,TGTGCCTGGAGCGAAGGTGACAGGGTAAAAAACATTCAGTACTTC,CAWSEGDRVKNIQYF